This T cell receptor beta chain emerged from a study of CD8 T cells in Susac syndrome. Reverse transcription used roughly 0.45 to 1 ug RNA and random hexamers. TCRdb redid the calling of the immunoSEQ multiplex PCR reads with MiXCR, one entry per CDR3 protein. The table includes 53,000 or so distinct CDR3 sequences, roughly 93% detected once. The CDR3 is made up of 21 amino acids. V was clipped by 0 bases and J by 0 bases; unmatched bases: 16. Germline loops: CDR1 MGHRA, CDR2 YSYEKL. Source material: CD8+ T cells from PBMCs. The receptor's source is a human donor in good health. The V and J genes are TRBV4-1 and TRBJ2-1; TRBD2 matches 8 bases. The CDR3 here is CASSQEGAELAAASSYNEQFF. CDR3 bases: TGCGCCAGCAGCCAAGAAGGCGCTGAACTAGCGGCCGCCAGCTCCTACAATGAGCAGTTCTTC.